This T cell receptor (beta chain) derives from a study of shared clonotypes between healthy human individuals (dated by TCRdb to 2019 to 2021). About the study as a whole: The cohort comprised two women and three men aged 18 to 49 years. For each donor, CD4 naive and CD4 memory were each run on three plates, CD8 naive on two plates, and CD8 memory on one plate. The study deeply sequenced blood TCR repertoires of about 5 healthy adults to estimate repertoire size and the extent of clonotype sharing between individuals. Libraries were prepared and TCR repertoires were sequenced by different laboratories using diverse techniques, in order to increase sequencing depth and limit assay-specific biases. Between about 0.94 and 10 billion PBMCs per donor were obtained by leukapheresis.

This clone appeared once. Its specific antigen is unknown. Per-base quality was not reported, and no clone a single base away is much larger than it. Overall study results and their limits: Sampling was restricted to blood, and TCR repertoires in tissue are likely to differ from TCR repertoires in blood. Larger estimated clonotype richness was generally found for naive subsets than for memory subsets. Compared with non-shared clonotypes, the clonotypes found in all four sorted-subset donors had higher generation probabilities. Because the study included only a small number of donors, the genetic and exposure-history diversity represented was limited. Pairwise subsampling indicated that sequencing depth was expected to affect the degree of clonotype sharing among donors. Sharing across several donors was observed for around 5% of naive CD4, over 3% of naive CD8, 2% to 2.5% of memory CD4, and roughly 0.4% of memory CD8 clonotypes. Even with the large sequencing depth, rarefaction of the sorted-subset datasets indicated that sequencing was incomplete.

Using the deep immunoSEQ assay, TCR CDR3 regions were amplified from genomic DNA by multiplex PCR. For each cell subset, the extracted genomic DNA was distributed evenly across all wells of several immunoSEQ 96-well plates, and each plate served as one replicate. For sorted subsets, approximately 210 ng of genomic DNA, equivalent to 30,000 or so T cell genomes, went into each replicate PCR. Purified libraries were measured with a Qubit 3.0 fluorometer, size-checked on a Bioanalyzer 2100, and measured again with the KAPA Library Quantification kit. Each immunoSEQ 96-well plate was sequenced on its own single-read 150-cycle Illumina NextSeq 550 flow cell. The paper's processing steps were these. Because only junctional sequences without quality scores were contained in the immunoSEQ output, filtering matching that applied to full-length reads could not be performed. Sequences were annotated with PyIR, a Python wrapper for IgBLAST v1.9, using IMGT germline references to assign V/J genes and CDR3. Any read was removed if the V/J assignment was weak (E-value above 1e-6), the CDR3 was missing, or the read contained stop codons, out-of-frame junctions, or ambiguous translated residues. V3J clonotypes were defined as sequences sharing an identical inferred V gene, J gene, and CDR3 amino acid sequence. Percentage overlap between repertoires was calculated by dividing the number of shared unique clonotypes by the size of the smaller repertoire. RTK rarefaction, the Chao1 estimator, and Recon v2.1 estimates of unobserved clonotypes were used to assess repertoire richness. Generation probabilities were computed with OLGA for all TCRbeta clonotypes obtained by the gDNA method from a few donors. TCRdb took over this immuneACCESS table, retaining in-frame rearrangements with V and J assigned. Such tables are incomplete; in checked studies, under half of the missing clones stem from an unresolved V gene, and the remainder is unexplained. That table is the source of V, J and clone size, and D and trimming were worked out from the DNA. Recorded for this sample are more than 500,000 clones; roughly 95% of them occurred a single time. Of the sample, over 0.1% falls within the top ten clones.

From cysteine to phenylalanine, the CDR3 is 14 amino acids long. Of the read, only the CDR3 DNA is kept; its 42 bases are in frame from base 1. The germline V gene (reference sequence) provides CDR1 PRHDT and CDR2 FYEKMQ. V is pared back by 0 bases and J by 6 bases, with 12 bases lying between the germline termini. CD8 naive samples consisted of CD45RO-negative cells that were positively selected for CCR7, yielding a CD45RA+CCR7+ population without TemRA cells. Donors were healthy HIV-negative adults with no recently reported acute infections or vaccinations. Every donor was a Caucasian adult residing in Nashville, Tennessee, USA. Blood was obtained by leukapheresis, after which PBMCs were separated by Ficoll-Histopaque density gradient centrifugation and cryopreserved in liquid nitrogen vapor phase. Analytical flow cytometry was used to check the purity and quantity of every magnetically sorted T cell population. Genomic DNA was isolated from every sorted fraction and measured by UV absorbance on a Nanodrop 2000c.

Specimen: naive CD8+ T cells sorted from blood. Reading the label with the study, this specimen's cell subset or site is: CD45RA+CCR7+. This chain is built from TRBV13 and TRBJ2-7; TRBD2 is a possible D gene, resting on 5 matching bases. The receptor was isolated from a woman in her 30s in good health. The CDR3 reads as follows: CASSLGRGLGEQYF. The sequenced DNA: TGTGCCAGCAGCTTAGGGAGAGGGCTTGGCGAGCAGTACTTC.